This TCR beta chain stems from a study of tissue T cells after allogeneic stem cell transplantation. Study-wide findings and caveats: Within patients, tissue anatomy strongly shaped TCR repertoire composition. The study did not identify alloreactive or antigen-specific tissue TCRs, and some clones might be persisting host cells. Shared clones across patients were few; motif clustering revealed tissue-specific shared signatures.

Assay used: immunoSEQ multiplex PCR; TCRdb lists only in-frame clones, some missing. The profile shows 3,800 or so clones, roughly 50% of them singletons. In the case of this clone: As yet, its antigen is unknown. Genes here carry mouse names. The observed sequence ends 1 residue before the CDR3 terminus, with the missing tail filled in from the germline J gene.

Germline CDR1 and CDR2: KGHPV and FQNQEV (reference sequence). V shed 6 bases and J shed 0 bases, with 1 base lying between them. The CDR3 sequence is 11 residues long. Described time point: mouse harvest day 7 after allogeneic transplant. Tail vein injection delivered 10^7 T-cell-depleted bone marrow cells and 10^6 splenic CD5+ T cells. B6 (H2b) cells into BALB/c (H2d) mice; tissues taken at day 7 or 14. The TCR was taken from a female BALB/c mouse given C57BL/6 T cells with graft-versus-host disease after an allogeneic hematopoietic cell transplant. The sample taken for sequencing was lymph node tissue. This chain links TRBV26 with TRBJ2-3; D not resolved. CDR3 DNA (partial): TGTGCCAGCAGCAGTGCAGAAACGCTGTAT. Amino acids: CASSSAETLY. The complete CDR3 sequence is CASSSAETLYF.